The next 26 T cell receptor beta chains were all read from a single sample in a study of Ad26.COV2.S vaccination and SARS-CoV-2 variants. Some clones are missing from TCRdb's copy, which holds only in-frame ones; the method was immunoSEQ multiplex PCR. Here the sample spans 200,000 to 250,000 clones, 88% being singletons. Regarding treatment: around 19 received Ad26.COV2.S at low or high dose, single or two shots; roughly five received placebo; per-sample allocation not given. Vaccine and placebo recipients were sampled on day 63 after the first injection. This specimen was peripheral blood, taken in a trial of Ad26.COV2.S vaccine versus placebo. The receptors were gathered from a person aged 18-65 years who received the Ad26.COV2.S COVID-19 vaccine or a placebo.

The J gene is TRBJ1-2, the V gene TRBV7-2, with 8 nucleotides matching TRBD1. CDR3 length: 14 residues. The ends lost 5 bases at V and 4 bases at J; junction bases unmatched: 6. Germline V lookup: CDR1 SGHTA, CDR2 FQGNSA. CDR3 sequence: CASSHRDRSYGYTF. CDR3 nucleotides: TGTGCCAGCAGCCACCGGGACAGGAGCTATGGCTACACCTTC. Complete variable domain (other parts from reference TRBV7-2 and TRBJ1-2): GAGVSQSPSNKVTEKGKDVELRCDPISGHTALYWYRQSLGQGLEFLIYFQGNSAPDKSGLPSDRFSAERTGGSVSTLTIQRTQQEDSAVYLCASSHRDRSYGYTFGSGTRLTVV.

CDR3: CASSRSTGRNTEAFF. The CDR3 nucleotides are TGTGCCAGCAGCCGCTCGACAGGGAGGAACACTGAAGCTTTCTTT. The rearrangement joins TRBV6-5 to TRBJ1-1; TRBD1 agrees at 7 bases. The V segment lost 6 bases and the J segment 1 base; nucleotides outside the gene matches: 8. The CDR3 runs to 15 residues. Germline assignment: CDR1 MNHEY and CDR2 SVGAGI.

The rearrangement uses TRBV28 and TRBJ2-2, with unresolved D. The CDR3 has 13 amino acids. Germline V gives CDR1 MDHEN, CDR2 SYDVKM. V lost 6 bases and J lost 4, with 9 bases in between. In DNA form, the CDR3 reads TGTGCCAGCAGAGCATTTGGCACCGGGGAGCTGTTTTTT. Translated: CASRAFGTGELFF.

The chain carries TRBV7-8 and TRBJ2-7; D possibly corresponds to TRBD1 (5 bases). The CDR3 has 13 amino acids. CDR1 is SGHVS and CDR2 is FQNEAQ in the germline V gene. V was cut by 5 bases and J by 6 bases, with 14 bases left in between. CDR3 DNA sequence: TGTGCCAGCAGCCTCCCAAGGGGATCCGAGCAGTACTTC. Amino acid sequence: CASSLPRGSEQYF.

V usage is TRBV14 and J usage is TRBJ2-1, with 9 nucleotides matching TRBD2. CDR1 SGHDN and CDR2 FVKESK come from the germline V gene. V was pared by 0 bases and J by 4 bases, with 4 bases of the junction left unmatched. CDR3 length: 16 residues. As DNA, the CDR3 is TGTGCCAGCAGCCAAGATTGGCGGGAGGGGTACAATGAGCAGTTCTTC. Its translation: CASSQDWREGYNEQFF.

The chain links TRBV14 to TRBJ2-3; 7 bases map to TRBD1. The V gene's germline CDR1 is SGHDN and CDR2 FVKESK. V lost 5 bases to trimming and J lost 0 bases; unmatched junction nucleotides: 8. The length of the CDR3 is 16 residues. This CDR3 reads CASSDFPGQSTDTQYF. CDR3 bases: TGTGCCAGCAGCGACTTTCCGGGACAGAGCACAGATACGCAGTATTTT. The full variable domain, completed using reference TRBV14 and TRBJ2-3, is EAGVTQFPSHSVIEKGQTVTLRCDPISGHDNLYWYRRVMGKEIKFLLHFVKESKQDESGMPNNRFLAERTGGTYSTLKVQPAELEDSGVYFCASSDFPGQSTDTQYFGPGTRLTVL.

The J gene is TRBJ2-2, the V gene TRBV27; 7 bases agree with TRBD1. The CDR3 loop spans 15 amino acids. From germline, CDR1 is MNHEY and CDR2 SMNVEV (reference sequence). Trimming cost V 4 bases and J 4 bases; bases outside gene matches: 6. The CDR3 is CASSSTGERTGELFF. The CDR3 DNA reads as TGTGCCAGCAGTTCAACAGGGGAACGCACCGGGGAGCTGTTTTTT.

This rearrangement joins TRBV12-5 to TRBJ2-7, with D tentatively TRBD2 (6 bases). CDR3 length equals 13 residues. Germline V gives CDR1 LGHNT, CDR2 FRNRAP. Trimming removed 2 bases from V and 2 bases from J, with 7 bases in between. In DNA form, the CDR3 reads TGTGCTAGTGGTTTGCCGGGGGCCTACGAGCAGTACTTC. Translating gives CASGLPGAYEQYF.

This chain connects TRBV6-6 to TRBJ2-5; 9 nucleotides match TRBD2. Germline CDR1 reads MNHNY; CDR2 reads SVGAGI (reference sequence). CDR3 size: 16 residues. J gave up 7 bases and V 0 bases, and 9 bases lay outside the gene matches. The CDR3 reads CASSYSNAGGPGTQYF. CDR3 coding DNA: TGTGCCAGCAGTTACTCGAACGCGGGGGGGCCGGGGACCCAGTACTTC.

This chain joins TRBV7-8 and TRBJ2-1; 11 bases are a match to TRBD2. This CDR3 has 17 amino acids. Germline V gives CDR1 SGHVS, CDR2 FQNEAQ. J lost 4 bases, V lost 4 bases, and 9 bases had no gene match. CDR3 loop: CASSSSGTSGLYNEQFF. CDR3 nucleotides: TGTGCCAGCAGCTCCTCCGGGACTAGCGGACTTTACAATGAGCAGTTCTTC.

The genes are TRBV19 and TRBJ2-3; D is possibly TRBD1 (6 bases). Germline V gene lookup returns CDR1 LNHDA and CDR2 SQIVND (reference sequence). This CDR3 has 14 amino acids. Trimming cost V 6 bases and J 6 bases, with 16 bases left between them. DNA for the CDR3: TGTGCCAGTAGCCCGCAGGGACATCATGATACGCAGTATTTT. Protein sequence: CASSPQGHHDTQYF. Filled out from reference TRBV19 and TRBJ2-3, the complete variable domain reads DGGITQSPKYLFRKEGQNVTLSCEQNLNHDAMYWYRQDPGQGLRLIYYSQIVNDFQKGDIAEGYSVSREKKESFPLTVTSAQKNPTAFYLCASSPQGHHDTQYFGPGTRLTVL.

The CDR3 sequence: CASSRDRGDWEQYF. Written as DNA, the CDR3 is TGTGCCAGCAGCAGGGACAGGGGGGACTGGGAGCAGTACTTC. The chain couples TRBV5-5 to TRBJ2-7; 11 positions agree with TRBD1. The germline CDR1 and CDR2 sequences are SGHKS and YYEKEE (reference sequence). The length of the CDR3 is 14 residues. J was trimmed by 7 bases and V by 4 bases; bases with no gene match: 7.

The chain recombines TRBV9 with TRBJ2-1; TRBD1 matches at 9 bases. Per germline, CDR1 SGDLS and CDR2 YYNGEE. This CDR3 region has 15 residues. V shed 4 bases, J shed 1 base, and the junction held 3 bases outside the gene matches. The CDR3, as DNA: TGTGCCAGCAGCCCGACAGGGGGTTCCTACAATGAGCAGTTCTTC. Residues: CASSPTGGSYNEQFF.

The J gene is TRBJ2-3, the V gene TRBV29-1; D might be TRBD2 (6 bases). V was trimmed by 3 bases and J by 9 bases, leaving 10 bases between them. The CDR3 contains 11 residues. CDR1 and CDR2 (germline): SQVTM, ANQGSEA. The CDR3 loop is CSVDRAGTQYF. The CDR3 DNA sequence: TGCAGCGTTGATAGGGCGGGGACGCAGTATTTT.

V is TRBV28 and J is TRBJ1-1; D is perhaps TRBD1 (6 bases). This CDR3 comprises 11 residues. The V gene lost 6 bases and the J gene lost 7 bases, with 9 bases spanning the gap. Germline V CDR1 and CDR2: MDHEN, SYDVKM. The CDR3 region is CASSRGGEAFF. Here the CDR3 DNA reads TGTGCCAGCAGCCGAGGGGGTGAAGCTTTCTTT.

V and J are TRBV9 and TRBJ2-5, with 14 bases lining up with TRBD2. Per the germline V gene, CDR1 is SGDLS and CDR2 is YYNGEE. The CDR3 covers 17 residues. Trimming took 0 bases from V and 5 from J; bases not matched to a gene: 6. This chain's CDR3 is CASSVGGLAGVQETQYF. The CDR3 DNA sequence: TGTGCCAGCAGCGTAGGGGGACTAGCGGGAGTCCAGGAGACCCAGTACTTC.

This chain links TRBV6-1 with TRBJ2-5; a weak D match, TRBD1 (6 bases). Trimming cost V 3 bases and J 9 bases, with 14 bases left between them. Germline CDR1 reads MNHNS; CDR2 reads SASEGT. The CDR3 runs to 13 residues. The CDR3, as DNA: TGTGCCAGCAGTGAGGACAGATTACGGCCCCAGTACTTC. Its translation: CASSEDRLRPQYF.

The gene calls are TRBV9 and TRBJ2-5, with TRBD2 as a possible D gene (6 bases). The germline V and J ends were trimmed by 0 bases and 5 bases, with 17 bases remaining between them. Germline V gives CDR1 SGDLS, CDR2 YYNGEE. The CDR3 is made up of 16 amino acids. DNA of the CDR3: TGTGCCAGCAGCGTAGCTACCGGTCTAGCGTGGGAGACCCAGTACTTC. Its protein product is CASSVATGLAWETQYF.

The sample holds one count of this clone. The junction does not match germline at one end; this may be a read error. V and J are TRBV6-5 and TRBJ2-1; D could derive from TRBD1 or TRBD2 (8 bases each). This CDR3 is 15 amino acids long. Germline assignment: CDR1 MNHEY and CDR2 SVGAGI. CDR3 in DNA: TGTGCCAGCAGTCAGGGGGCGGGGGGCCGTCCATCCTCGGTCTTC. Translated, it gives CASSQGAGGRPSSVF.

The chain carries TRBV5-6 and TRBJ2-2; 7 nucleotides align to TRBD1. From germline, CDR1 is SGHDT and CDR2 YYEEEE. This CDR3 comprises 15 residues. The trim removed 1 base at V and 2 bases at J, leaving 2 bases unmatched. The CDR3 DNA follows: TGTGCCAGCAGCTTGCAGGGGGTCAACACCGGGGAGCTGTTTTTT. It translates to CASSLQGVNTGELFF.

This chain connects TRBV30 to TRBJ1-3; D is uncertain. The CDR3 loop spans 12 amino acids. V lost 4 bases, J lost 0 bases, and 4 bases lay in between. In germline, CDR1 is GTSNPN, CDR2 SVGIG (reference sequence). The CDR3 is CAWIPSGNTIYF. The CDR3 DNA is TGTGCCTGGATCCCCTCTGGAAACACCATATATTTT. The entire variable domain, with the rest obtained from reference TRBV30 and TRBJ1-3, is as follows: SQTIHQWPATLVQPVGSPLSLECTVEGTSNPNLYWYRQAAGRGLQLLFYSVGIGQISSEVPQNLSASRPQDRQFILSSKKLLLSDSGFYLCAWIPSGNTIYFGEGSWLTVV.

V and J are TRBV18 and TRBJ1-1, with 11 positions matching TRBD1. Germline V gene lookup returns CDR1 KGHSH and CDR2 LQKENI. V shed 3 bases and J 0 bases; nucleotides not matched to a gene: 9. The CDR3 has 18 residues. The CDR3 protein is CASSPRTGGAGMNTEAFF. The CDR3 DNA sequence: TGTGCCAGCTCACCTCGGACAGGGGGCGCCGGGATGAACACTGAAGCTTTCTTT. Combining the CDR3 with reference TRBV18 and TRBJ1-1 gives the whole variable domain NAGVMQNPRHLVRRRGQEARLRCSPMKGHSHVYWYRQLPEEGLKFMVYLQKENIIDESGMPKERFSAEFPKEGPSILRIQQVVRGDSAAYFCASSPRTGGAGMNTEAFFGQGTRLTVV.

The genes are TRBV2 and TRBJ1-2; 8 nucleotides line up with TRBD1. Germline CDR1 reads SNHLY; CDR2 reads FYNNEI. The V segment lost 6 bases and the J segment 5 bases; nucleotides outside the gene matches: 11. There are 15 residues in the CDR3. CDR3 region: CASRDGQGNEYGYTF. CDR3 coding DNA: TGTGCCAGCAGAGACGGACAGGGTAATGAATATGGCTACACCTTC.

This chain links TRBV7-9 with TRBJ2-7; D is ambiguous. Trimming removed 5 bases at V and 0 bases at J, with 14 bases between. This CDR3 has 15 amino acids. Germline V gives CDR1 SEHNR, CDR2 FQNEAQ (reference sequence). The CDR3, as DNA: TGTGCCAGCAGCACCGGTGGCAGTGTCTCCTACGAGCAGTACTTC. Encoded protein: CASSTGGSVSYEQYF.

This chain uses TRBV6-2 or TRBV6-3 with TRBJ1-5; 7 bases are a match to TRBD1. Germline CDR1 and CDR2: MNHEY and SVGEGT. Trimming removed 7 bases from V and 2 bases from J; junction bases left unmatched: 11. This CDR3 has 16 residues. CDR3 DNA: TGTGCCAGCACCCCCAGGGGGAGGGGAGGCAATCAGCCCCAGCATTTT. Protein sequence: CASTPRGRGGNQPQHF.

Here the CDR3 DNA reads TGTGCCAGCAGTTACGGGCTAGCCTACGAGCAGTACTTC. Translation: CASSYGLAYEQYF. The chain uses TRBV6-2 or TRBV6-3 and TRBJ2-7; D is undetermined. This CDR3 is built from 13 residues. Per the germline V gene, CDR1 is MNHEY and CDR2 is SVGEGT. The V and J ends lost 2 bases and 2 bases respectively, with 7 bases between them.